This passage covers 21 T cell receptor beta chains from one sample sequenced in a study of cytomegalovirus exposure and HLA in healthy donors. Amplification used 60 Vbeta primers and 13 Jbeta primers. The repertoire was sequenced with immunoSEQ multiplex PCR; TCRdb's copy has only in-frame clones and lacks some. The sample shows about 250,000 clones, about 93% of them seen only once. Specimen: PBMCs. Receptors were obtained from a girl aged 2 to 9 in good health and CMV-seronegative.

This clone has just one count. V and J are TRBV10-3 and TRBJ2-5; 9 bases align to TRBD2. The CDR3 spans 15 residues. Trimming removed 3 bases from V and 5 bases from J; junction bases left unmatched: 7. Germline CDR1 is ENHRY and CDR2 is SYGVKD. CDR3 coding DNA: TGTGCCATCAGTGAATTAGCGGGGGCCGGCGAGACCCAGTACTTC. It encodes CAISELAGAGETQYF.

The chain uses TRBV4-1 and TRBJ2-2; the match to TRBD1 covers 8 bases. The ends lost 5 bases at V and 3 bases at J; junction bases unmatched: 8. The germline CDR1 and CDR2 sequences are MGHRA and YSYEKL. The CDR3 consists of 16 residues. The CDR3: CASSAGTGIYTGELFF. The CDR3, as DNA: TGCGCCAGCAGCGCCGGGACAGGAATCTACACCGGGGAGCTGTTTTTT.

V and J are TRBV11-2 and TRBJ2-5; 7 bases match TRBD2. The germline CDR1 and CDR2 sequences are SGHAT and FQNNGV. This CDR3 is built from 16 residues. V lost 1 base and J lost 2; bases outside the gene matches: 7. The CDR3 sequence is CASSLVGLREQETQYF. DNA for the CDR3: TGTGCCAGCAGCTTAGTGGGACTAAGGGAACAAGAGACCCAGTACTTC.

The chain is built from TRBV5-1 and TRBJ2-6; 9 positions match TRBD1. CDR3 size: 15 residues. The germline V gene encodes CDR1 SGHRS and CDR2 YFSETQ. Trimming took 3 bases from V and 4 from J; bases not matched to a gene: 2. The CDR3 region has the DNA TGCGCCAGCAGCTCGACAGGGGGAGGGGCCAACGTCCTGACTTTC. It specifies CASSSTGGGANVLTF.

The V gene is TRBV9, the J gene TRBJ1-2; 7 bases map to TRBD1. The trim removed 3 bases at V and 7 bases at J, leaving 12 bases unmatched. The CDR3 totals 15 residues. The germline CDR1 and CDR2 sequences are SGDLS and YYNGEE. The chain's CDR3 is CASSGGVDREAGYTF. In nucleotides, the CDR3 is TGTGCCAGCAGCGGGGGCGTTGACAGGGAGGCTGGCTACACCTTC.

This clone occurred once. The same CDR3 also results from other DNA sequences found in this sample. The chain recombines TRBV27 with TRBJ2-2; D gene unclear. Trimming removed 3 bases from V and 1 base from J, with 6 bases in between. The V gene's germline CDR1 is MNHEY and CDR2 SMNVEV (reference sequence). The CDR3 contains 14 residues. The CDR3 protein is CASSFKRNTGELFF. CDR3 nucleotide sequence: TGTGCCAGCAGTTTCAAGCGGAACACCGGGGAGCTGTTTTTT.

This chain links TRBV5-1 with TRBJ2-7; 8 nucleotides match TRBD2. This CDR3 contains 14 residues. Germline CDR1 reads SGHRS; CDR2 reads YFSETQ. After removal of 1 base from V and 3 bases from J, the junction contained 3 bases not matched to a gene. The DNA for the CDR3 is TGCGCCAGCAGCTTGACGGGGGGGGTCTACGAGCAGTACTTC. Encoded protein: CASSLTGGVYEQYF.

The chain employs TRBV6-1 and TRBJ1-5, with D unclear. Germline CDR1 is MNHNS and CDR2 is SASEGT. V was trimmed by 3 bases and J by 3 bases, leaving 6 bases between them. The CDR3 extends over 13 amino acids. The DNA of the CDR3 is TGTGCCAGCAGTGAGAGTTACAATCAGCCCCAGCATTTT. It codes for CASSESYNQPQHF.

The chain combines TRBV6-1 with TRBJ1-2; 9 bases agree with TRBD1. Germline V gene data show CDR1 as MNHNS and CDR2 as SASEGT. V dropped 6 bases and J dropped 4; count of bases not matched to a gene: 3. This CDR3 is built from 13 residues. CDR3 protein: CASSEDRGYGYTF. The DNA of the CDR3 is TGTGCCAGCAGCGAGGACAGGGGCTATGGCTACACCTTC.

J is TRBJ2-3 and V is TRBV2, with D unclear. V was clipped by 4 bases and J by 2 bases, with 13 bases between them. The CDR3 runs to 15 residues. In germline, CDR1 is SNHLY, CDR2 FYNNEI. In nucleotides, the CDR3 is TGTGCCAGCAGTGCGATCCTCGCGCCCACAGATACGCAGTATTTT. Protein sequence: CASSAILAPTDTQYF.

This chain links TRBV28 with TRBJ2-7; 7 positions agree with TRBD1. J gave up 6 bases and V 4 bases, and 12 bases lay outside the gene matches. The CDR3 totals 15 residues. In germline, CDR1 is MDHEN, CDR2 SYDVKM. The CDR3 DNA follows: TGTGCCAGCAGTTCGTCGGGACAGAGCCGATTCGAGCAGTACTTC. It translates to CASSSSGQSRFEQYF.

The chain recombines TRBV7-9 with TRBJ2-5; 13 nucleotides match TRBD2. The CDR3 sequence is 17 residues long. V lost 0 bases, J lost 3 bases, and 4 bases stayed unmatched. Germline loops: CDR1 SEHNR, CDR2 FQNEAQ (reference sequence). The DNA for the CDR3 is TGTGCCAGCAGCTTAGCGGGACTAGCGGGGAGAAAAGAGACCCAGTACTTC. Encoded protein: CASSLAGLAGRKETQYF.

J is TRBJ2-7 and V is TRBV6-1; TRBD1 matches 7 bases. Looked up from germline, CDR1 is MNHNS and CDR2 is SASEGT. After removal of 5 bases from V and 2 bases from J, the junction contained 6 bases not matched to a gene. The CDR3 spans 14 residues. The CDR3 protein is CASSPRTGPYEQYF. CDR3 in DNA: TGTGCCAGCAGTCCCCGGACAGGCCCCTACGAGCAGTACTTC.

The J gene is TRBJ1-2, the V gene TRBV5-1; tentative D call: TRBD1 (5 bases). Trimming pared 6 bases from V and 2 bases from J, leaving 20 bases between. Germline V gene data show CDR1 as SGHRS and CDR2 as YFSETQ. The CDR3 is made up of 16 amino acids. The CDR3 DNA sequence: TGCGCCAGCACTCCTTCCAGGGCCCTAGAAAACTATGGCTACACCTTC. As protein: CASTPSRALENYGYTF.

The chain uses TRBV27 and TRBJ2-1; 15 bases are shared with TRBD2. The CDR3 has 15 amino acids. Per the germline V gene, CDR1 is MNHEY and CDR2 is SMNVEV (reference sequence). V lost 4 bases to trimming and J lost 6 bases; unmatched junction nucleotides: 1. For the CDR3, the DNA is TGTGCCAGCAGTTGGACTAGCGGGGGGGGCAATGAGCAGTTCTTC. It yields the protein CASSWTSGGGNEQFF.

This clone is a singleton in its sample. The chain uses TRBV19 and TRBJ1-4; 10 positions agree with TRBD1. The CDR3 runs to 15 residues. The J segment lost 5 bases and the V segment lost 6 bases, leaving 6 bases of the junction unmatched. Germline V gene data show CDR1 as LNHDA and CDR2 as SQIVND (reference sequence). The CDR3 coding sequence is TGTGCCAGTAGGGCTACGGGACAGGGGAATGAAAAACTGTTTTTT. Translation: CASRATGQGNEKLFF.

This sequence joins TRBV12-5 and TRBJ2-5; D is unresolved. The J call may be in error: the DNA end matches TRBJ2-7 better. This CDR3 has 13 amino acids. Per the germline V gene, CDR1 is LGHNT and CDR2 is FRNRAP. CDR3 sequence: CASGLEEDYEQYF. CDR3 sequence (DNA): TGTGCTAGTGGTTTGGAAGAGGACTACGAGCAGTACTTC.

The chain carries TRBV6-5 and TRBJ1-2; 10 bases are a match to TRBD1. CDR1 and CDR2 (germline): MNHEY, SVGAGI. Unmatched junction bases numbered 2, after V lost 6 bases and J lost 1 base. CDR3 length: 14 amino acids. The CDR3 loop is CASSRDRGNYGYTF. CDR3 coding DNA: TGTGCCAGCAGCCGGGACAGGGGTAACTATGGCTACACCTTC.

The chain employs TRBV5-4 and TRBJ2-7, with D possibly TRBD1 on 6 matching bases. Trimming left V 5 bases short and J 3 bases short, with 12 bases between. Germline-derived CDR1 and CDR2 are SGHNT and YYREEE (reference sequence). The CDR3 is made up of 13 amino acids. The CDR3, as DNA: TGTGCCAGCAGTCCCACAGGGTTCTACGAGCAGTACTTC. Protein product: CASSPTGFYEQYF.

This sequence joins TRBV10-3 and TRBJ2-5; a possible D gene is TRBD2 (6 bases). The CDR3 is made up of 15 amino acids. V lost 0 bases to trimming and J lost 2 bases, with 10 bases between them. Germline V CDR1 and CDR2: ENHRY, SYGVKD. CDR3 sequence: CAISESWDSQETQYF. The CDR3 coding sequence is TGTGCCATCAGTGAGTCGTGGGACTCACAAGAGACCCAGTACTTC.

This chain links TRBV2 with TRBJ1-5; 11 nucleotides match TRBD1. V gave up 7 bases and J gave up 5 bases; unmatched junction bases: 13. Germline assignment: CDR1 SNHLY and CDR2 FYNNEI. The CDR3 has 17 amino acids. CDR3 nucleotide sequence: TGTGCCAGCAACGGCCACAGGACAGGGGGCGCGGATCAGCCCCAGCATTTT. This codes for CASNGHRTGGADQPQHF. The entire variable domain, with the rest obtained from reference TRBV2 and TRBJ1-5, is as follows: EPEVTQTPSHQVTQMGQEVILRCVPISNHLYFYWYRQILGQKVEFLVSFYNNEISEKSEIFDDQFSVERPDGSNFTLKIRSTKLEDSAMYFCASNGHRTGGADQPQHFGDGTRLSIL.